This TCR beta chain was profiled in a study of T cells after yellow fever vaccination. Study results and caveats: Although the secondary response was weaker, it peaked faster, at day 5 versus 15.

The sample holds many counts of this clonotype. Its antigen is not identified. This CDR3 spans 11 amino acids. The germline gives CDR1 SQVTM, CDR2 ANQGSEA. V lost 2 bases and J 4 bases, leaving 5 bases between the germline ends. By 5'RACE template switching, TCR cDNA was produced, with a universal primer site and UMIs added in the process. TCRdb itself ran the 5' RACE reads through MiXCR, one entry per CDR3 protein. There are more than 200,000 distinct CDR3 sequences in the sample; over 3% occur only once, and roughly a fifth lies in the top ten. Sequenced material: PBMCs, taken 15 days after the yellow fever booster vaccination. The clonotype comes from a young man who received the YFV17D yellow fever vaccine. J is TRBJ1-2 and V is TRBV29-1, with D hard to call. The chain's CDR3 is CSVELGYGYTF. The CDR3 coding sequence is TGCAGCGTTGAACTAGGCTATGGCTACACCTTC.